Following are 24 T cell receptor beta chains from one sample sequenced in a study of shared clonotypes between healthy human individuals (TCRdb year 2020). Libraries were constructed by the immunoSEQ multiplex PCR assay. TCRdb re-hosts the immuneACCESS table, in-frame sequences only. Its copies lack some clones; in the studies checked, an unresolved V gene accounts for under half of them, and the cause for the rest is not known. Counted in this sample were 2.3 million or so clones; roughly 93% of them appeared once. Of the sample, roughly 0.36% falls within the top ten clones. The specimen sequenced was naive CD4+ T cells from PBMCs. What the cell subset or site label conveys for this sample: CD45RA+ positively selected. These receptors originate from a man aged 18 to 30 in good health. Some clones in this sample may be carry-over from other donors' samples.

The CDR3 here is CASSPGTGFSSYEQYF. CDR3 nucleotide sequence: TGTGCCAGCTCACCAGGGACAGGATTTAGCTCCTACGAGCAGTACTTC. The rearrangement links TRBV18 to TRBJ2-7, with 8 bases fitting TRBD1. The CDR3 extends over 16 amino acids. V shed 2 bases, J shed 0 bases, and the junction held 6 bases outside the gene matches. Germline CDR1 KGHSH, CDR2 LQKENI.

A word on this clone: Different DNA sequences within this sample yield the same CDR3. The genes are TRBV7-9 and TRBJ1-1; D unresolved. There are 13 residues in the CDR3. Trimming removed 6 bases from V and 3 bases from J, with 11 bases in between. CDR1 is SEHNR and CDR2 is FQNEAQ in the germline V gene (reference sequence). The CDR3 DNA is TGTGCCAGCAGTCTAGGGCCCGACACTGAAGCTTTCTTT. It is translated as CASSLGPDTEAFF.

The chain is built from TRBV2 and TRBJ2-3; either TRBD1 or TRBD2 may fit D (5 bases each). Trimming removed 5 bases from V and 4 bases from J, with 7 bases in between. CDR1 is SNHLY, CDR2 FYNNEI, per germline. There are 12 residues in the CDR3. The DNA for the CDR3 is TGTGCCAGCAGTTGGGGGTCAGATACGCAGTATTTT. It is translated as CASSWGSDTQYF. Variable domain in full (rest from reference TRBV2 and TRBJ2-3): EPEVTQTPSHQVTQMGQEVILRCVPISNHLYFYWYRQILGQKVEFLVSFYNNEISEKSEIFDDQFSVERPDGSNFTLKIRSTKLEDSAMYFCASSWGSDTQYFGPGTRLTVL.

This clone was seen a few times. V gene TRBV5-1 combines with J gene TRBJ1-1, with 7 bases aligning to TRBD1. CDR1 SGHRS and CDR2 YFSETQ come from the germline V gene. V trimming: 3 bases; J trimming: 2 bases; junction bases outside the gene matches: 4. The CDR3 runs to 14 residues. The CDR3 coding sequence is TGCGCCAGCAGCTACAGGGGTGAAAACACTGAAGCTTTCTTT. This encodes CASSYRGENTEAFF.

CDR3 protein: CASSRLGPPYEQYF. Written as DNA, the CDR3 is TGTGCCAGCAGCCGACTAGGACCGCCCTACGAGCAGTACTTC. V usage is TRBV27 and J usage is TRBJ2-7, with D possibly matching TRBD2 (6 bases). CDR1 and CDR2 from the germline V gene are MNHEY and SMNVEV (reference sequence). The CDR3 is made up of 14 amino acids. Trimming took 6 bases from V and 2 from J, leaving 14 bases between them.

The rearrangement links TRBV4-1 to TRBJ2-3, with 8 bases aligning to TRBD2. The junction had 9 bases not matched to a gene; V was cut back by 5 bases and J by 2 bases. Germline-derived CDR1 and CDR2 are MGHRA and YSYEKL. The CDR3 loop spans 16 amino acids. CDR3 nucleotides: TGCGCCAGCAGCTTGGAGAGCGGGAGCGACACAGATACGCAGTATTTT. Translating it yields CASSLESGSDTDTQYF.

The gene calls are TRBV7-9 and TRBJ2-3; TRBD1 matches 10 bases. The germline gives CDR1 SEHNR, CDR2 FQNEAQ (reference sequence). Trimming cost V 5 bases and J 6 bases; bases outside gene matches: 11. The CDR3 totals 16 residues. CDR3 DNA sequence: TGTGCCAGCAGCGGTAGGGACAGGGGTTTTGGGGATACGCAGTATTTT. Its translation: CASSGRDRGFGDTQYF. The entire variable domain, with the rest obtained from reference TRBV7-9 and TRBJ2-3, is as follows: DTGVSQNPRHKITKRGQNVTFRCDPISEHNRLYWYRQTLGQGPEFLTYFQNEAQLEKSRLLSDRFSAERPKGSFSTLEIQRTEQGDSAMYLCASSGRDRGFGDTQYFGPGTRLTVL.

The chain has TRBV5-8 and TRBJ1-5; possibly TRBD1 for D (5 bases). This CDR3 is 12 amino acids long. Trimming took off 2 bases at V and 7 bases at J, with 7 bases between the two ends. Germline loops: CDR1 SGHTS, CDR2 YDEGEE. The CDR3 here is CASSFWGQPQHF. CDR3 in DNA: TGTGCCAGCAGCTTTTGGGGGCAGCCCCAGCATTTT.

The chain combines TRBV5-1 with TRBJ2-5; 7 bases align to TRBD2. CDR1 and CDR2 from the germline V gene are SGHRS and YFSETQ. J lost 5 bases, V lost 7 bases, and 8 bases had no gene match. The CDR3 totals 13 residues. The CDR3 DNA is TGCGCCAGCGGCCCCACTAGCGCGGAGACCCAGTACTTC. Protein sequence: CASGPTSAETQYF.

This rearrangement joins TRBV7-2 to TRBJ1-1, with no clear D. Germline CDR1 and CDR2: SGHTA and FQGNSA. V was pared by 2 bases and J by 1 base, with 8 bases between. The length of the CDR3 is 14 residues. The CDR3 DNA reads TGTGCCAGCAGCTTAAGGAACAGGAACACTGAAGCTTTCTTT. Amino acid sequence: CASSLRNRNTEAFF. Drawing the rest from reference TRBV7-2 and TRBJ1-1, the complete variable domain is GAGVSQSPSNKVTEKGKDVELRCDPISGHTALYWYRQSLGQGLEFLIYFQGNSAPDKSGLPSDRFSAERTGGSVSTLTIQRTQQEDSAVYLCASSLRNRNTEAFFGQGTRLTVV.

This chain uses TRBV15 with TRBJ2-7; D is perhaps TRBD1 or TRBD2 (5 bases each). Deletions cut 2 bases from V and 3 bases from J, with 23 bases between. Looked up from germline, CDR1 is LNHNV and CDR2 is YYDKDF (reference sequence). This CDR3 spans 18 amino acids. CDR3 sequence reads: CATSRSLHRDGFIYEQYF. Here the CDR3 DNA reads TGTGCCACCAGCAGATCTTTGCACCGGGACGGATTTATCTACGAGCAGTACTTC.

This clone was detected only once. This chain connects TRBV28 to TRBJ1-1; D ambiguous. This CDR3 region has 16 residues. The germline V and J ends were trimmed by 11 bases and 0 bases, with 22 bases remaining between them. Germline loops: CDR1 MDHEN, CDR2 SYDVKM. DNA for the CDR3: TGTGCCCGAGCCCCACGCACGGCTACTATGAACACTGAAGCTTTCTTT. Translating it yields CARAPRTATMNTEAFF.

This clone has only one observation. The chain employs TRBV2 and TRBJ2-7; D gene ambiguous. Germline V gene lookup returns CDR1 SNHLY and CDR2 FYNNEI. This CDR3 comprises 14 residues. The ends were cut back, 6 bases at V and 3 bases at J, with 15 bases in the middle. The CDR3 DNA is TGTGCCAGCAGACTCGCCACTATCCTCTACGAGCAGTACTTC. It encodes CASRLATILYEQYF.

Worth noting for this clone: Other DNA sequences within the sample encode an identical CDR3. The chain has TRBV2 and TRBJ2-6; TRBD1 aligns across 7 bases. Germline-derived CDR1 and CDR2 are SNHLY and FYNNEI. Unmatched junction bases numbered 0, after V lost 3 bases and J lost 1 base. The CDR3 has 15 residues. CDR3 nucleotides: TGTGCCAGCAGTGACAGGGGGTCTGGGGCCAACGTCCTGACTTTC. Translation: CASSDRGSGANVLTF.

CDR3 residues: CASSPSDGSQPQHF. Written as DNA, the CDR3 is TGTGCCAGCTCACCGTCGGACGGCAGTCAGCCCCAGCATTTT. V is TRBV18 and J is TRBJ1-5; unclear D gene. V lost 3 bases and J 6 bases, leaving 12 bases between the germline ends. The CDR3 has 14 residues. CDR1 is KGHSH, CDR2 LQKENI, per germline.

The rearrangement uses TRBV28 and TRBJ2-1; TRBD1 aligns across 9 bases. Looked up from germline, CDR1 is MDHEN and CDR2 is SYDVKM. With V trimmed by 2 bases and J by 2 bases, 4 bases remained unmatched. This CDR3 region has 16 residues. The CDR3 region is CASSLTGQGTYNEQFF. In nucleotides, the CDR3 is TGTGCCAGCAGTTTAACGGGACAGGGTACCTACAATGAGCAGTTCTTC.

This clone was observed a single time. The chain couples TRBV7-2 to TRBJ2-3, with D possibly being TRBD1 or TRBD2 (6 bases each). This CDR3 region has 14 residues. CDR1 and CDR2 (germline): SGHTA, FQGNSA. Deletions cut 5 bases from V and 4 bases from J, with 13 bases between. In DNA form, the CDR3 reads TGTGCCAGCAGCGTTACAGGGACTGCAGATACGCAGTATTTT. Translating gives CASSVTGTADTQYF.

This sequence joins TRBV6-6 and TRBJ2-1; the D gene is possibly TRBD1 (6 bases). Germline CDR1 is MNHNY and CDR2 is SVGAGI (reference sequence). There are 15 residues in the CDR3. V was pared by 6 bases and J by 9 bases, with 21 bases between. The chain's CDR3 is CASSPKTGKESEQFF. DNA of the CDR3: TGTGCCAGCAGCCCAAAAACAGGGAAGGAGAGTGAGCAGTTCTTC.

The rearrangement links TRBV21-1 to TRBJ1-3; the table's D call, TRBD1, has no DNA check behind it. TRBV21-1 is a pseudogene. The CDR3 has 16 amino acids. The DNA for the CDR3 is TGTGCCAGCAGCAGCTACGACCGGGACACCGGAAACACCATATATTTT. Translation: CASSSYDRDTGNTIYF.

This chain links TRBV30 with TRBJ1-1; D uncertain. Trimming cost V 0 bases and J 1 base, with 12 bases left between them. Germline V gives CDR1 GTSNPN, CDR2 SVGIG (reference sequence). This CDR3 has 15 amino acids. CDR3 protein: CAWSVIGSANTEAFF. CDR3 sequence (DNA): TGTGCCTGGAGTGTAATCGGCAGTGCGAACACTGAAGCTTTCTTT.

V and J are TRBV12-5 and TRBJ1-3; no clear D. The CDR3 loop spans 12 amino acids. Trimming removed 1 base from V and 11 bases from J, with 9 bases in between. CDR1 and CDR2 (germline): LGHNT, FRNRAP. The CDR3, as DNA: TGTGCTAGTGGTTTGGACACAGACGCCATATATTTT. The encoded protein is CASGLDTDAIYF.

Regarding this clone: Other DNA sequences of this sample code for an identical CDR3. The chain has TRBV5-1 and TRBJ2-1; 13 nucleotides align to TRBD2. Germline-derived CDR1 and CDR2 are SGHRS and YFSETQ. With V trimmed by 0 bases and J by 13 bases, 4 bases remained unmatched. The CDR3 totals 14 residues. The CDR3: CASSLGLAGGEQFF. CDR3 bases: TGCGCCAGCAGCTTGGGACTAGCGGGAGGAGAACAGTTCTTC.

The rearrangement uses TRBV5-1 and TRBJ2-7; TRBD2 is a possible D gene (6 bases). The CDR3 consists of 13 residues. Germline CDR1 and CDR2: SGHRS and YFSETQ. Trimming took 6 bases from V and 3 from J, leaving 13 bases between them. CDR3 DNA sequence: TGCGCCAGCATGCCGGTGGGGGGCTACGAGCAGTACTTC. Translated, it gives CASMPVGGYEQYF.

This clone was seen once. The rearrangement links TRBV25-1 to TRBJ2-5, with D perhaps TRBD2 (7 bases). The CDR3 length is 15 residues. Germline CDR1 MGHDK, CDR2 SYGVNS. Trimming took 2 bases from V and 5 from J, leaving 15 bases between them. The CDR3 sequence: CASSELAGAGETQYF. CDR3 bases: TGTGCCAGCAGTGAACTTGCGGGGGCGGGGGAGACCCAGTACTTC.